One sample yielded the 15 T cell receptor beta chains listed below, sequenced in a study of cytomegalovirus exposure and HLA in healthy donors. Researchers ran the PCR with 60 Vbeta and 13 Jbeta primers. Repertoires were generated with immunoSEQ multiplex PCR, while TCRdb's copy carries only in-frame clones and drops some. The data contain under 200,000 clones, roughly 77% of them seen just once; the ten biggest clones take up 1%. The source material was PBMCs. Every receptor here comes from a woman between 45 and 60 years old in good health and CMV-seropositive.

The chain joins TRBV14 to TRBJ2-7, with 7 positions matching TRBD1. Germline V gene sequence: CDR1 SGHDN, CDR2 FVKESK. After removal of 2 bases from V and 5 bases from J, the junction contained 18 bases not matched to a gene. The CDR3 length is 18 residues. DNA for the CDR3: TGTGCCAGCAGCCAAACCATTATTGACAGGGCGTTTGGGAACGAGCAGTACTTC. It yields the protein CASSQTIIDRAFGNEQYF.

The V and J genes are TRBV18 and TRBJ1-2; 7 bases agree with TRBD1. Germline V CDR1 and CDR2: KGHSH, LQKENI. CDR3 length equals 13 residues. V trimming: 4 bases; J trimming: 8 bases; junction bases outside the gene matches: 7. CDR3 sequence (DNA): TGTGCCAGCTCACGTGGGACAGTCGGCGGCTACACCTTC. It is translated as CASSRGTVGGYTF.

The chain recombines TRBV7-9 with TRBJ1-2, with D possibly TRBD1 on 5 matching bases. Germline V gene sequence: CDR1 SEHNR, CDR2 FQNEAQ (reference sequence). The CDR3 extends over 14 amino acids. Between the trimmed V and J ends, which lost 6 bases and 2 bases, there was a span of 13 bases. The CDR3 DNA follows: TGTGCCAGCAGACCCGCTGCAGGGAACTATGGCTACACCTTC. Amino acid sequence: CASRPAAGNYGYTF. Full variable domain (remainder filled in from reference TRBV7-9 and TRBJ1-2): DTGVSQNPRHKITKRGQNVTFRCDPISEHNRLYWYRQTLGQGPEFLTYFQNEAQLEKSRLLSDRFSAERPKGSFSTLEIQRTEQGDSAMYLCASRPAAGNYGYTFGSGTRLTVV.

This clone has a single count. The chain combines TRBV6-1 with TRBJ1-1, with D perhaps matching TRBD1 (5 bases). This CDR3 is built from 14 residues. The V gene lost 0 bases and the J gene lost 9 bases, with 14 bases spanning the gap. Looked up from germline, CDR1 is MNHNS and CDR2 is SASEGT. CDR3 DNA: TGTGCCAGCAGTGAAGCTAGGACACGAACGAAAGCTTTCTTT. Amino acid sequence: CASSEARTRTKAFF.

The V call is TRBV5-1, the J call TRBJ2-7; 7 positions agree with TRBD1. The germline V gene has CDR1 SGHRS and CDR2 YFSETQ. V gave up 0 bases and J gave up 1 base; unmatched junction bases: 4. CDR3 length equals 15 residues. The CDR3 loop is CASSLESDRSYEQYF. The CDR3 DNA follows: TGCGCCAGCAGCTTGGAGTCGGACAGGTCCTACGAGCAGTACTTC.

This chain uses TRBV11-2 with TRBJ1-4; a weak D match, TRBD1 (5 bases). Germline V gives CDR1 SGHAT, CDR2 FQNNGV. This CDR3 spans 13 amino acids. V was pared by 2 bases and J by 8 bases, with 9 bases between. The CDR3 loop reads CASSLRGREKLFF. CDR3 nucleotide sequence: TGTGCCAGCAGCTTAAGGGGAAGGGAAAAACTGTTTTTT. The variable domain in full, completed from reference TRBV11-2 and TRBJ1-4, reads EAGVAQSPRYKIIEKRQSVAFWCNPISGHATLYWYQQILGQGPKLLIQFQNNGVVDDSQLPKDRFSAERLKGVDSTLKIQPAKLEDSAVYLCASSLRGREKLFFGSGTQLSVL.

This chain joins TRBV18 and TRBJ1-4; D may be TRBD1 (5 bases). The CDR3 is made up of 17 amino acids. Trimming pared 4 bases from V and 0 bases from J, leaving 15 bases between. Germline CDR1 reads KGHSH; CDR2 reads LQKENI. The CDR3 region has the DNA TGTGCCAGCTCACAGCTGGGGCTACAGGCAACTAATGAAAAACTGTTTTTT. This gives the protein CASSQLGLQATNEKLFF.

The rearrangement uses TRBV10-3 and TRBJ2-1; TRBD2 matches at 8 bases. Per germline, CDR1 ENHRY and CDR2 SYGVKD. Germline trimming cut 2 bases from V and 3 bases from J; bases unmatched to any gene: 6. The CDR3 loop spans 16 amino acids. This chain's CDR3 is CAISEDRTSYYNEQFF. In DNA form, the CDR3 reads TGTGCCATCAGTGAGGACCGGACTAGCTACTACAATGAGCAGTTCTTC.

The chain is built from TRBV5-1 and TRBJ2-7; TRBD1 matches at 11 bases. The CDR3 runs 17 residues. In germline, CDR1 is SGHRS, CDR2 YFSETQ. The junction had 13 bases not matched to a gene; V was cut back by 1 base and J by 7 bases. CDR3 bases: TGCGCCAGCAGCTTGCTTCCGACCGGGACAGGGGGGCGGGAGCAGTACTTC. It encodes CASSLLPTGTGGREQYF.

The chain has TRBV29-1 and TRBJ2-7; D might be TRBD1 (5 bases). The CDR3 extends over 11 amino acids. Germline V gene lookup returns CDR1 SQVTM and CDR2 ANQGSEA. V was cut by 5 bases and J by 3 bases, with 8 bases left in between. For the CDR3, the DNA is TGCAGCGTTTCGGACAACTACGAGCAGTACTTC. Protein sequence: CSVSDNYEQYF.

This chain connects TRBV7-8 to TRBJ2-1; TRBD2 might be the D (5 bases). Trimming stripped 5 bases from V and 10 bases from J, with 27 bases between. CDR3 size: 17 residues. The germline V gene encodes CDR1 SGHVS and CDR2 FQNEAQ. CDR3 amino acids: CASSPREPGRLTFEQFF. The CDR3 DNA reads as TGTGCCAGCAGCCCGAGGGAGCCCGGCCGACTTACATTCGAGCAGTTCTTC.

The chain carries TRBV15 and TRBJ1-5; 9 bases match TRBD1. Germline CDR1 and CDR2: LNHNV and YYDKDF (reference sequence). The CDR3 spans 15 residues. J was trimmed by 4 bases and V by 5 bases; bases with no gene match: 6. CDR3 sequence (DNA): TGTGCCACCAGCGGGGACAGGGCGCGGAATCAGCCCCAGCATTTT. Protein sequence: CATSGDRARNQPQHF.

The chain carries TRBV11-2 and TRBJ1-2; 7 positions agree with TRBD1. Germline CDR1 and CDR2: SGHAT and FQNNGV. With V trimmed by 5 bases and J by 3 bases, 15 bases remained unmatched. CDR3 length equals 17 residues. The CDR3 region is CASSHRNRGLLDYGYTF. CDR3 coding DNA: TGTGCCAGCAGCCACAGAAATAGGGGGCTCTTAGACTATGGCTACACCTTC.

V and J are TRBV5-1 and TRBJ2-1; TRBD2 matches at 9 bases. CDR1 and CDR2 (germline): SGHRS, YFSETQ. V was pared by 1 base and J by 10 bases, with 6 bases of the junction left unmatched. This CDR3 spans 14 amino acids. Here the CDR3 DNA reads TGCGCCAGCAGCTTGAGGGCGGGAGGGTGGGAGCAGTTCTTC. Amino acids: CASSLRAGGWEQFF.

This clone appeared a single time. The chain combines TRBV7-2 with TRBJ2-7; TRBD2 might be the D (6 bases). The CDR3 covers 14 residues. Between the trimmed V and J ends, which lost 8 bases and 4 bases, there was a span of 18 bases. Germline assignment: CDR1 SGHTA and CDR2 FQGNSA. Here the CDR3 DNA reads TGTGCCAGCTTTAGTCAGGACTATCCGTACGAGCAGTACTTC. Its protein product is CASFSQDYPYEQYF.